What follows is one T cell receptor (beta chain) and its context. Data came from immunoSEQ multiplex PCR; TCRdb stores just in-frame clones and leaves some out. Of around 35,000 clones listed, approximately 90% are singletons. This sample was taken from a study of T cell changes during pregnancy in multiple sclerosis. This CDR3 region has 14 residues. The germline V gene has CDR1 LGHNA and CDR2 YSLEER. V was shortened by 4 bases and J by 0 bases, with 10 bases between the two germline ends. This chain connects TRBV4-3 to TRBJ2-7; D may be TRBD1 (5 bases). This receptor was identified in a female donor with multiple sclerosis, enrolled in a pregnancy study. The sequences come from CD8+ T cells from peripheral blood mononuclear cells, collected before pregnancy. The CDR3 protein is CASSRDSTSYEQYF. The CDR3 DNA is TGCGCCAGCAGCCGCGACAGTACCTCCTACGAGCAGTACTTC.